The clone carrying this TCR beta chain was detected ten times or more. Its matching antigen is unknown. CDR1 WNHNN and CDR2 SYGVQD come from the germline V gene (reference sequence). The V end was cut by 2 bases, the J end by 6 bases, with 4 bases between. The CDR3 has 12 residues. This record comes from a study of T-cell reconstitution after alpha-beta-depleted transplantation in children. Study results and caveats: By about two months after transplant, alpha-beta T cells reportedly arose from several hundred graft clones that had expanded. Fresh T-cell production supplied most of the T-cell counts and diversity seen one year after transplant. Recipient T cells and thymic progenitors that survived were the source of the high TCRbeta diversity seen at day 60 in some patients.

Unique molecular identifiers were used in preparing the TCRbeta library. Each CDR3 protein gets one entry after TCRdb re-called the PCR reads with MiXCR. The sample includes roughly 500,000 distinct CDR3 sequences, 10% to 13% of them seen just once. Sample: PBMCs, taken before TCRalphabeta/CD19-depleted stem cell transplant. The genes are TRBV10-1 and TRBJ2-2, with D hard to call. The sequence was collected from a child aged 2 to 10 with inherited bone marrow failure, due to receive a stem cell transplant. In DNA form, the CDR3 reads TGCGCCAGCAGTGAGGGGTCCGGGGAGCTGTTTTTT. This gives the protein CASSEGSGELFF.